This T cell receptor beta chain appears in the sequencing data of a study of cytomegalovirus exposure and HLA in healthy donors. The PCR employed 60 Vbeta primers together with 13 Jbeta primers. TCRdb keeps only in-frame clones here, not all; method: immunoSEQ multiplex PCR. The table lists around 130,000 clones. Germline V gene sequence: CDR1 SGDLS, CDR2 YYNGEE. The CDR3 length is 14 residues. V was pared by 5 bases and J by 3 bases, with 15 bases between. Concerning this clone itself: Additional DNA sequences in this sample encode the identical CDR3.

Sequenced: PBMCs. The V and J genes are TRBV9 and TRBJ2-7; maybe TRBD2 (7 bases). This clonotype originated in a woman in her forties in good health and CMV-seronegative. The CDR3 spells CASSKEGGFYEQYF. Here the CDR3 DNA reads TGTGCCAGCAGTAAAGAGGGGGGGTTCTACGAGCAGTACTTC.